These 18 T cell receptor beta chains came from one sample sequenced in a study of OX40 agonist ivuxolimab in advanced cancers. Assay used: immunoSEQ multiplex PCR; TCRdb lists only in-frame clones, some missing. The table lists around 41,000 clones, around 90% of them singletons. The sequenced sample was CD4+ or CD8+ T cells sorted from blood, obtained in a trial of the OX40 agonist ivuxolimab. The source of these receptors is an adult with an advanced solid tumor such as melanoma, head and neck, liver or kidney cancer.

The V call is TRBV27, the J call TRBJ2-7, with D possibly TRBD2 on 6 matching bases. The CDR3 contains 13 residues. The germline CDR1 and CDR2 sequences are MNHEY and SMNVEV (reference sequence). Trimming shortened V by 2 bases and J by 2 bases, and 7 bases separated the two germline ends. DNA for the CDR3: TGTGCCAGCAGTTTAGGGAGGACCTACGAGCAGTACTTC. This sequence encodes CASSLGRTYEQYF.

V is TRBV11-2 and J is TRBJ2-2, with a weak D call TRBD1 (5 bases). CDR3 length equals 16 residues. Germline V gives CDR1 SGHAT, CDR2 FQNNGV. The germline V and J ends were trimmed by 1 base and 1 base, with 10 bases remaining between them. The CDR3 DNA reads TGTGCCAGCAGCTTAGGCAGGGCCCTGAACACCGGGGAGCTGTTTTTT. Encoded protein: CASSLGRALNTGELFF. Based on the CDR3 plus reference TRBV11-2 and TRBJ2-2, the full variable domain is EAGVAQSPRYKIIEKRQSVAFWCNPISGHATLYWYQQILGQGPKLLIQFQNNGVVDDSQLPKDRFSAERLKGVDSTLKIQPAKLEDSAVYLCASSLGRALNTGELFFGEGSRLTVL.

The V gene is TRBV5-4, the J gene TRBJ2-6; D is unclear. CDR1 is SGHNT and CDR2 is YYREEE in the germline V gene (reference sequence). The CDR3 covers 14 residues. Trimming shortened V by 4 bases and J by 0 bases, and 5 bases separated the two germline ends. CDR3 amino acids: CASSPSSGANVLTF. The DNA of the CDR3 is TGTGCCAGCAGCCCCAGCTCTGGGGCCAACGTCCTGACTTTC.

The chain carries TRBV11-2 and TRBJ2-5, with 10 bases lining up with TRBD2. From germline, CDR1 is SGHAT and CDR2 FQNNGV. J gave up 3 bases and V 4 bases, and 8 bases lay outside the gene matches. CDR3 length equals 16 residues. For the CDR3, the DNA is TGTGCCAGCAGCTCCAGGACTAGCGGACTCAAAGAGACCCAGTACTTC. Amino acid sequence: CASSSRTSGLKETQYF. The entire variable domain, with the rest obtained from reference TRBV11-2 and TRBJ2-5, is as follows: EAGVAQSPRYKIIEKRQSVAFWCNPISGHATLYWYQQILGQGPKLLIQFQNNGVVDDSQLPKDRFSAERLKGVDSTLKIQPAKLEDSAVYLCASSSRTSGLKETQYFGPGTRLLVL.

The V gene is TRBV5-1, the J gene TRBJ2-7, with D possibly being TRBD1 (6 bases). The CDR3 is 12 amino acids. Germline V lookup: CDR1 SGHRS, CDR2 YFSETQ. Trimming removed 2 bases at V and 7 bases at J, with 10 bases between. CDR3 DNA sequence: TGCGCCAGCAGCTTTAACAGGGCAGAGCAGTACTTC. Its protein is CASSFNRAEQYF.

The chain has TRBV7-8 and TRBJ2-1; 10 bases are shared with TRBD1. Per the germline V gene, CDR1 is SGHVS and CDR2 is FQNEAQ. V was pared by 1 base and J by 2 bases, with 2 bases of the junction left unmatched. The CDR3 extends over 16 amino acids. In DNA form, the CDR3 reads TGTGCCAGCAGCTTAGGGGACAGGGGTGCCTACAATGAGCAGTTCTTC. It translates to CASSLGDRGAYNEQFF.

CDR3 nucleotides: TGTGCCAGCAGTGCCGGCTCTGGGGCCAACGTCCTGACTTTC. This codes for CASSAGSGANVLTF. The chain is built from TRBV2 and TRBJ2-6; no firm D call. Germline V CDR1 and CDR2: SNHLY, FYNNEI. This CDR3 spans 14 amino acids. The ends were cut back, 4 bases at V and 0 bases at J, with 4 bases in the middle.

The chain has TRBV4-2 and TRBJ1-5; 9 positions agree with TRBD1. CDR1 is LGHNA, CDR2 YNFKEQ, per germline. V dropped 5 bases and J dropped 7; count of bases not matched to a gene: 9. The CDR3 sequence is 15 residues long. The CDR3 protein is CASSLGGQGPQPQHF. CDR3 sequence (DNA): TGTGCCAGCAGCTTGGGCGGACAGGGGCCCCAGCCCCAGCATTTT.

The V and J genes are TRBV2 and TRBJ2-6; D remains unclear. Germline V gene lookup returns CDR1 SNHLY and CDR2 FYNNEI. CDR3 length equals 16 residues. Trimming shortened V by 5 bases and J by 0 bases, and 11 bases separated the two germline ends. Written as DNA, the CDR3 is TGTGCCAGCAGTCAAACAGCTCTCTCTGGGGCCAACGTCCTGACTTTC. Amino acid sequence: CASSQTALSGANVLTF.

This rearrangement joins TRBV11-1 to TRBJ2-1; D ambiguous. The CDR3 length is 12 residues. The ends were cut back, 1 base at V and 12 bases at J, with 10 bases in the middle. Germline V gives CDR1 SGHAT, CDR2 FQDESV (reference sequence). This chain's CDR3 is CASSLERVTQFF. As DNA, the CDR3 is TGTGCCAGCAGCTTAGAAAGGGTGACGCAGTTCTTC.

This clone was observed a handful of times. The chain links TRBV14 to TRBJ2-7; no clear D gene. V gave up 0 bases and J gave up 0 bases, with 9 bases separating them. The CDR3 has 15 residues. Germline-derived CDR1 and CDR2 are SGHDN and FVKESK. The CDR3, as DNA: TGTGCCAGCAGCCAAGATCACGGGCCCTCCTACGAGCAGTACTTC. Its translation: CASSQDHGPSYEQYF.

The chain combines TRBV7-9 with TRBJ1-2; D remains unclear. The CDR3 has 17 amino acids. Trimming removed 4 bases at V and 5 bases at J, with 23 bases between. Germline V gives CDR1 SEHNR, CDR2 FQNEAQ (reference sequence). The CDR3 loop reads CASSSSWRAQTGYGYTF. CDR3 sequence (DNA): TGTGCCAGCAGCTCATCCTGGAGGGCCCAAACGGGGTATGGCTACACCTTC. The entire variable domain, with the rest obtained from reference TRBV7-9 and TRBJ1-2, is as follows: DTGVSQNPRHKITKRGQNVTFRCDPISEHNRLYWYRQTLGQGPEFLTYFQNEAQLEKSRLLSDRFSAERPKGSFSTLEIQRTEQGDSAMYLCASSSSWRAQTGYGYTFGSGTRLTVV.

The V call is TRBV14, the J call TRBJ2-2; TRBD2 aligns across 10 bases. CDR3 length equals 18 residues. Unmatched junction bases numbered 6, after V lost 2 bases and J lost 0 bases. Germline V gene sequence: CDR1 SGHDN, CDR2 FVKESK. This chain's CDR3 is CASSQYGTSDPNTGELFF. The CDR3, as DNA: TGTGCCAGCAGCCAATACGGGACTAGCGACCCGAACACCGGGGAGCTGTTTTTT.

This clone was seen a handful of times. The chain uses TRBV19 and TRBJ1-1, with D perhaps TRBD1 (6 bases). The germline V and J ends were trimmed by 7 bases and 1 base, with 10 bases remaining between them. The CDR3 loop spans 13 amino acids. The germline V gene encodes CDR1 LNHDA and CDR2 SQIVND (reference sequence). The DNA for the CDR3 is TGTGCCAGTAATGAGGGGGGGAACACTGAAGCTTTCTTT. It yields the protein CASNEGGNTEAFF.

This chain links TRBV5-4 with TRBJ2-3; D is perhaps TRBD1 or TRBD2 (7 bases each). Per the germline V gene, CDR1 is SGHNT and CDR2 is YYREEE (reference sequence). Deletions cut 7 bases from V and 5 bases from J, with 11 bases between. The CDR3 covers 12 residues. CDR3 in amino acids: CASDREGDTQYF. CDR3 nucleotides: TGTGCCAGCGACAGGGAGGGAGATACGCAGTATTTT.

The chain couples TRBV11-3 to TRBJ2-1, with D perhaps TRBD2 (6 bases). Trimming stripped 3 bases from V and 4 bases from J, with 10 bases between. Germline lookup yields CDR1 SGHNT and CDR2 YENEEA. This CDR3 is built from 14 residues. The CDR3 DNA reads TGTGCCAGCAGCTTTAGCGGCGGGTACAATGAGCAGTTCTTC. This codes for CASSFSGGYNEQFF.

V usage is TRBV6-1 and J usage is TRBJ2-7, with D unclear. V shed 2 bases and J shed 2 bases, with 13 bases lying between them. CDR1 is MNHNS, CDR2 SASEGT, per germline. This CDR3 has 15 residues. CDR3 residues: CASSESRLRTYEQYF. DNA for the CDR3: TGTGCCAGCAGTGAAAGCAGGTTGAGAACCTACGAGCAGTACTTC.

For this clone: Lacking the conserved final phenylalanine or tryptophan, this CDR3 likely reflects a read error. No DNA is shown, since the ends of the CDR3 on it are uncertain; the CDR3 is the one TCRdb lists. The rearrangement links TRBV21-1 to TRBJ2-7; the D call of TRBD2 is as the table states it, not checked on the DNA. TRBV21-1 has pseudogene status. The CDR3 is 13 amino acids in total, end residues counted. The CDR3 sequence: CASSGRLAGGPLP.